These 25 T cell receptor beta chains were all obtained from the same sample, sequenced in a study of blood T cell repertoires in COVID-19. Sequencing used immunoSEQ multiplex PCR; TCRdb keeps in-frame clones, though not all of them. This sample has roughly 150,000 clones, with around nine tenths found just once. The specimen was peripheral blood. The receptors here all came from an elderly woman with COVID-19, enrolled during active disease.

In regard to this clone: At the DNA level, this CDR3 is encoded by other sequences in the same sample as well. The rearrangement uses TRBV5-1 and TRBJ1-2; D possibly corresponds to TRBD1 (5 bases). In germline, CDR1 is SGHRS, CDR2 YFSETQ. Trimming removed 1 base from V and 3 bases from J, with 7 bases in between. The CDR3 runs to 13 residues. This CDR3 is CASSLQGDYGYTF. The CDR3 bases are TGCGCCAGCAGCTTGCAGGGTGACTATGGCTACACCTTC.

The genes are TRBV21-1 and TRBJ2-1; the table names TRBD2, a call not compared with the DNA. TRBV21-1 is recorded as a pseudogene. This CDR3 has 15 residues. The CDR3 region is CASRKTSGYYNEQFF. CDR3 nucleotides: TGTGCCAGCCGCAAGACTAGCGGGTACTACAATGAGCAGTTCTTC.

This clone is a singleton in its sample. The chain joins TRBV3-1 (or the pseudogene TRBV3-2) to TRBJ2-3; tentatively, D is TRBD2 (5 bases). Germline V gene sequence: CDR1 LGHDT, CDR2 YNNKEL (reference sequence). The CDR3 has 14 amino acids. V was cut by 0 bases and J by 4 bases, with 8 bases left in between. The CDR3 spells CASSQERVADTQYF. In DNA, the CDR3 is TGTGCCAGCAGCCAAGAGAGGGTTGCAGATACGCAGTATTTT.

This rearrangement joins TRBV6-5 to TRBJ2-7; maybe TRBD1 (6 bases). The germline V and J ends were trimmed by 2 bases and 0 bases, with 11 bases remaining between them. Germline-derived CDR1 and CDR2 are MNHEY and SVGAGI. CDR3 length equals 15 residues. The chain's CDR3 is CASSYDRTNSYEQYF. DNA of the CDR3: TGTGCCAGCAGTTACGACAGGACGAACTCCTACGAGCAGTACTTC.

This rearrangement joins TRBV5-1 to TRBJ1-4; 7 nucleotides agree with TRBD1. V dropped 0 bases and J dropped 0; count of bases not matched to a gene: 2. Germline V gene sequence: CDR1 SGHRS, CDR2 YFSETQ. This CDR3 is 16 amino acids long. The CDR3 DNA is TGCGCCAGCAGCTTGGCCGGGACAGCAACTAATGAAAAACTGTTTTTT. This encodes CASSLAGTATNEKLFF.

This chain joins TRBV19 and TRBJ2-2, with D possibly matching TRBD1 (6 bases). V lost 6 bases and J 10 bases, leaving 18 bases between the germline ends. The CDR3 spans 14 residues. In germline, CDR1 is LNHDA, CDR2 SQIVND (reference sequence). CDR3 coding DNA: TGTGCCAGTAGAAAGGACAGAGGTTATCCGGAGCTGTTTTTT. It translates to CASRKDRGYPELFF.

The chain combines TRBV27 with TRBJ1-1; unclear D gene. Trimming shortened V by 3 bases and J by 5 bases, and 10 bases separated the two germline ends. Germline-derived CDR1 and CDR2 are MNHEY and SMNVEV (reference sequence). CDR3 length: 13 residues. The CDR3 bases are TGTGCCAGCAGTTTCCGCGTTCTTACTGAAGCTTTCTTT. It yields the protein CASSFRVLTEAFF.

The chain uses TRBV28 and TRBJ1-4, with 11 bases aligning to TRBD1. From germline, CDR1 is MDHEN and CDR2 SYDVKM. CDR3 size: 15 residues. J gave up 8 bases and V 8 bases, and 10 bases lay outside the gene matches. CDR3 residues: CASGTGGQGGEKLFF. In DNA, the CDR3 is TGTGCCAGCGGGACCGGGGGACAGGGGGGAGAAAAACTGTTTTTT.

J is TRBJ2-2 and V is TRBV7-6; TRBD1 matches at 10 bases. The germline V gene has CDR1 SGHVS and CDR2 FNYEAQ. There are 18 residues in the CDR3. The V gene end was trimmed by 0 bases and the J gene end by 7 bases; junction bases not matched to a gene: 11. Here the CDR3 reads CASSLAPGTGVINGELFF. The DNA for the CDR3 is TGTGCCAGCAGCTTAGCCCCCGGGACAGGGGTTATTAACGGGGAGCTGTTTTTT.

The chain's CDR3 is CASSADRNEKLFF. The CDR3 nucleotides read TGTGCCAGCTCAGCCGACAGGAATGAAAAACTGTTTTTT. V and J are TRBV18 and TRBJ1-4; D possibly corresponds to TRBD1 (6 bases). CDR1 KGHSH and CDR2 LQKENI come from the germline V gene. V dropped 5 bases and J dropped 5 bases, with 9 bases sitting between them. This CDR3 has 13 residues. The full variable domain, in which reference TRBV18 and TRBJ1-4 provide the parts outside the CDR3, is NAGVMQNPRHLVRRRGQEARLRCSPMKGHSHVYWYRQLPEEGLKFMVYLQKENIIDESGMPKERFSAEFPKEGPSILRIQQVVRGDSAAYFCASSADRNEKLFFGSGTQLSVL.

The rearrangement links TRBV5-4 to TRBJ2-2; maybe TRBD2 (6 bases). The germline CDR1 and CDR2 sequences are SGHNT and YYREEE (reference sequence). Trimming pared 0 bases from V and 7 bases from J, leaving 10 bases between. The CDR3 runs to 14 residues. DNA for the CDR3: TGTGCCAGCAGCTTGGATGAGACTAGCGGGGAGCTGTTTTTT. Its protein product is CASSLDETSGELFF.

The chain combines TRBV28 with TRBJ2-7; 9 bases map to TRBD1. With V trimmed by 6 bases and J by 3 bases, 3 bases remained unmatched. Germline V gene sequence: CDR1 MDHEN, CDR2 SYDVKM. This CDR3 contains 13 residues. Here the CDR3 reads CASSPDRGYEQYF. CDR3 coding DNA: TGTGCCAGCAGCCCGGACAGGGGCTACGAGCAGTACTTC.

V gene TRBV5-1 combines with J gene TRBJ2-1, with 10 bases identical to TRBD2. V was pared by 5 bases and J by 7 bases, with 12 bases of the junction left unmatched. This CDR3 contains 16 residues. Germline V gene sequence: CDR1 SGHRS, CDR2 YFSETQ. The CDR3 region is CASRPTWASGSNEQFF. DNA of the CDR3: TGCGCCAGCAGACCAACATGGGCTAGCGGGAGTAATGAGCAGTTCTTC.

This chain connects TRBV7-2 to TRBJ2-1; 8 nucleotides line up with TRBD2. The V segment lost 0 bases and the J segment 5 bases; nucleotides outside the gene matches: 6. CDR3 length: 16 residues. Germline loops: CDR1 SGHTA, CDR2 FQGNSA. CDR3 DNA sequence: TGTGCCAGCAGCTTAGCCCCCAGCGGGAGTAACAATGAGCAGTTCTTC. Translating gives CASSLAPSGSNNEQFF.

V usage is TRBV2 and J usage is TRBJ1-1; D is unclear. The CDR3 has 14 residues. V was shortened by 2 bases and J by 1 base, with 8 bases between the two germline ends. The germline V gene has CDR1 SNHLY and CDR2 FYNNEI. Here the CDR3 DNA reads TGTGCCAGCAGTGAATTTAGCTGGAACACTGAAGCTTTCTTT. Translation: CASSEFSWNTEAFF. The variable domain in full, with the rest retrieved from reference TRBV2 and TRBJ1-1, is EPEVTQTPSHQVTQMGQEVILRCVPISNHLYFYWYRQILGQKVEFLVSFYNNEISEKSEIFDDQFSVERPDGSNFTLKIRSTKLEDSAMYFCASSEFSWNTEAFFGQGTRLTVV.

The rearrangement links TRBV20-1 to TRBJ2-1; 11 bases match TRBD2. Germline V lookup: CDR1 DFQATT, CDR2 SNEGSKA (reference sequence). This CDR3 region has 15 residues. V lost 3 bases, J lost 8 bases, and 9 bases stayed unmatched. The CDR3 DNA reads as TGCAGTGCTAGTGGGACTAGCGGACATGTGGATGAGCAGTTCTTC. This sequence encodes CSASGTSGHVDEQFF.

J is TRBJ2-7 and V is TRBV7-8; 8 bases match TRBD1. The germline V gene encodes CDR1 SGHVS and CDR2 FQNEAQ. The CDR3 contains 11 residues. Trimming removed 5 bases from V and 12 bases from J; junction bases left unmatched: 6. The CDR3 spells CASSPDRGWYF. The CDR3 nucleotides are TGTGCCAGCAGCCCAGACAGGGGTTGGTACTTC.

The rearrangement links TRBV20-1 to TRBJ1-1; D call uncertain. From germline, CDR1 is DFQATT and CDR2 SNEGSKA (reference sequence). The V end was cut by 5 bases, the J end by 6 bases, with 7 bases between. The CDR3 is made up of 10 amino acids. The CDR3 protein is CSASYPEAFF. DNA for the CDR3: TGCAGTGCTTCCTACCCTGAAGCTTTCTTT.

The chain couples TRBV6-6 to TRBJ2-2; 7 nucleotides agree with TRBD1. V lost 0 bases and J lost 5; bases outside the gene matches: 3. Per the germline V gene, CDR1 is MNHNY and CDR2 is SVGAGI (reference sequence). This CDR3 comprises 15 residues. The CDR3 here is CASSYSAGGTGELFF. In DNA form, the CDR3 reads TGTGCCAGCAGTTACTCGGCAGGGGGTACCGGGGAGCTGTTTTTT.

The chain recombines TRBV5-4 with TRBJ1-4; D may be TRBD1 (5 bases). Trimming took 0 bases from V and 8 from J, leaving 17 bases between them. The CDR3 runs to 16 residues. Germline assignment: CDR1 SGHNT and CDR2 YYREEE (reference sequence). CDR3 DNA sequence: TGTGCCAGCAGCTTGGGGGGCGGCAATAAGGTAGAAAAACTGTTTTTT. Translation: CASSLGGGNKVEKLFF. Supplemented by reference TRBV5-4 and TRBJ1-4, the full variable domain reads ETGVTQSPTHLIKTRGQQVTLRCSSQSGHNTVSWYQQALGQGPQFIFQYYREEENGRGNFPPRFSGLQFPNYSSELNVNALELDDSALYLCASSLGGGNKVEKLFFGSGTQLSVL.

The V and J genes are TRBV18 and TRBJ2-3; D is ambiguous. Germline V gene sequence: CDR1 KGHSH, CDR2 LQKENI. Trimming removed 3 bases at V and 3 bases at J, with 7 bases between. The CDR3 contains 13 residues. The CDR3 DNA reads TGTGCCAGCTCACCTATAGATACAGATACGCAGTATTTT. Translating it yields CASSPIDTDTQYF.

The J gene is TRBJ1-1, the V gene TRBV6-4, with 8 bases aligning to TRBD1. Germline CDR1 is MRHNA and CDR2 is SNTAGT. The V segment lost 5 bases and the J segment 6 bases; nucleotides outside the gene matches: 11. The CDR3 covers 15 residues. The CDR3 is CASSRDRFSSAEAFF. CDR3 DNA: TGTGCCAGCAGTAGGGACAGGTTCAGTAGCGCTGAAGCTTTCTTT.

The chain joins TRBV5-6 to TRBJ2-7; D is perhaps TRBD2 (5 bases). The CDR3 loop spans 14 amino acids. V was trimmed by 5 bases and J by 0 bases, leaving 12 bases between them. Germline V gene data show CDR1 as SGHDT and CDR2 as YYEEEE. The DNA of the CDR3 is TGTGCCAGCAGTTCTTTAGGGAGCTCCTACGAGCAGTACTTC. Translating it yields CASSSLGSSYEQYF.

The rearrangement uses TRBV19 and TRBJ1-1; D unresolved. V was pared by 7 bases and J by 3 bases, with 15 bases between. The CDR3 spans 14 residues. Germline assignment: CDR1 LNHDA and CDR2 SQIVND (reference sequence). The DNA of the CDR3 is TGTGCCAGTATTTCGGCGGCGGGATACACTGAAGCTTTCTTT. Its protein is CASISAAGYTEAFF.

The rearrangement links TRBV5-1 to TRBJ2-7; 10 nucleotides align to TRBD1. The CDR3 is made up of 15 amino acids. Germline CDR1 and CDR2: SGHRS and YFSETQ. V was clipped by 4 bases and J by 7 bases; unmatched bases: 11. For the CDR3, the DNA is TGCGCCAGCAGCCCGGCTGGGACAGGGGTTGGTGAGCAGTACTTC. Encoded protein: CASSPAGTGVGEQYF.